The 32 T cell receptor beta chains reported below all come from one sample, sequenced in a study of shared clonotypes between healthy human individuals. Here immunoSEQ multiplex PCR was the method, and the copy in TCRdb shows in-frame clones only, minus some. The sample lists about 2.3 million clones, around 92% seen once, with around 0.35% in the top ten. Sequenced: naive CD4+ T cells from PBMCs. The subset here: CD45RA+ positively selected. Every receptor here comes from a man younger than 35 in good health. Some clones in this sample may be carry-over from other donors' samples.

Regarding this clone: The junction shows a germline mismatch at one end, possibly a read error. Here the CDR3 reads CASSEGAPPPTRVYF. The CDR3 coding sequence is TGTGCCAGCAGTGAAGGGGCCCCCCCTCCTACGAGGGTATATTTT. This rearrangement joins TRBV6-1 to TRBJ1-1; no definite D call. The germline V gene encodes CDR1 MNHNS and CDR2 SASEGT. This CDR3 comprises 15 residues.

The chain recombines TRBV20-1 with TRBJ2-1; D is ambiguous. This CDR3 spans 11 amino acids. Germline V lookup: CDR1 DFQATT, CDR2 SNEGSKA (reference sequence). Trimming took off 5 bases at V and 11 bases at J, with 13 bases between the two ends. The CDR3 sequence: CSAFKRPQQFF. As DNA, the CDR3 is TGCAGTGCTTTTAAGCGCCCCCAGCAGTTCTTC.

V usage is TRBV28 and J usage is TRBJ1-5; D not resolved. With 6 bases removed from V and 6 bases from J, the gap between germline ends came to 12 bases. The CDR3 runs 13 residues. Germline assignment: CDR1 MDHEN and CDR2 SYDVKM. CDR3: CASSFGEVQPQHF. In DNA, the CDR3 is TGTGCCAGCAGCTTCGGGGAGGTTCAGCCCCAGCATTTT.

The chain joins TRBV2 to TRBJ1-2; 8 bases are a match to TRBD1. Germline trimming cut 7 bases from V and 0 bases from J; bases unmatched to any gene: 4. The CDR3 is made up of 14 amino acids. Looked up from germline, CDR1 is SNHLY and CDR2 is FYNNEI. CDR3 in amino acids: CASTDRASNYGYTF. CDR3 DNA sequence: TGTGCCAGCACGGACAGGGCCTCTAACTATGGCTACACCTTC.

The chain carries TRBV5-1 and TRBJ2-3; tentatively, D is TRBD2 (6 bases). CDR1 SGHRS and CDR2 YFSETQ come from the germline V gene. Trimming took off 2 bases at V and 5 bases at J, with 15 bases between the two ends. The CDR3 extends over 15 amino acids. In DNA form, the CDR3 reads TGCGCCAGCAGCTTCGGGGGAGAGGGTGGAGATACGCAGTATTTT. Translating gives CASSFGGEGGDTQYF.

The chain recombines TRBV11-2 with TRBJ2-1; TRBD2 agrees at 7 bases. CDR3 length: 19 amino acids. Germline CDR1 SGHAT, CDR2 FQNNGV. Trimming cost V 3 bases and J 3 bases; bases outside gene matches: 17. CDR3: CASSLLELAPSRGYNEQFF. The CDR3 DNA reads TGTGCCAGCAGCTTGTTGGAACTAGCGCCATCGCGGGGCTACAATGAGCAGTTCTTC.

The chain links TRBV2 to TRBJ1-1; 8 positions agree with TRBD1. The V gene end was trimmed by 2 bases and the J gene end by 6 bases; junction bases not matched to a gene: 8. This CDR3 contains 15 residues. Germline V gene data show CDR1 as SNHLY and CDR2 as FYNNEI. The CDR3 nucleotides read TGTGCCAGCAGTGAAATGGGACAGGACTTCTCTGAAGCTTTCTTT. Translating gives CASSEMGQDFSEAFF. Combining the CDR3 with reference TRBV2 and TRBJ1-1 gives the whole variable domain EPEVTQTPSHQVTQMGQEVILRCVPISNHLYFYWYRQILGQKVEFLVSFYNNEISEKSEIFDDQFSVERPDGSNFTLKIRSTKLEDSAMYFCASSEMGQDFSEAFFGQGTRLTVV.

This clone has more than one count but fewer than ten. The same CDR3 arises from other DNA sequences in this sample as well. V usage is TRBV18 and J usage is TRBJ1-1; D is possibly TRBD1 (5 bases). V was cut by 6 bases and J by 2 bases, with 13 bases left in between. The CDR3 spans 14 residues. Germline loops: CDR1 KGHSH, CDR2 LQKENI. This CDR3 reads CASSPGLGNTEAFF. DNA for the CDR3: TGTGCCAGCTCTCCAGGGCTGGGTAACACTGAAGCTTTCTTT.

The chain uses TRBV6-5 and TRBJ1-4, with D perhaps TRBD1 (6 bases). Trimming pared 6 bases from V and 0 bases from J, leaving 11 bases between. This CDR3 region has 15 residues. Germline CDR1 and CDR2: MNHEY and SVGAGI. The CDR3 DNA reads TGTGCCAGCAGGGACAGAATTGCAACTAATGAAAAACTGTTTTTT. Residues: CASRDRIATNEKLFF.

The chain links TRBV5-1 to TRBJ1-3; possible D gene TRBD1, 5 bases. This CDR3 comprises 16 residues. The V end lost 0 bases, the J end lost 4 bases, and 14 bases lay between the germline ends. Germline-derived CDR1 and CDR2 are SGHRS and YFSETQ. The CDR3 reads CASSLAGQGIGNTIYF. The CDR3 DNA reads TGCGCCAGCAGCTTGGCGGGTCAGGGTATCGGAAACACCATATATTTT.

V gene TRBV19 combines with J gene TRBJ2-1; 10 bases agree with TRBD1. The J segment lost 6 bases and the V segment lost 5 bases, leaving 4 bases of the junction unmatched. This CDR3 is built from 14 residues. Germline V lookup: CDR1 LNHDA, CDR2 SQIVND (reference sequence). The CDR3 sequence is CASSPWDRGNEQFF. CDR3 coding DNA: TGTGCCAGTAGTCCCTGGGACAGGGGCAATGAGCAGTTCTTC.

This sequence joins TRBV4-1 and TRBJ2-5, with TRBD1 matching 8 bases. From germline, CDR1 is MGHRA and CDR2 YSYEKL. The V segment lost 4 bases and the J segment 5 bases; nucleotides outside the gene matches: 6. The CDR3 sequence is 14 residues long. For the CDR3, the DNA is TGCGCCAGCAGCCCCGGGACAGGTCTTGAGACCCAGTACTTC. Amino acids: CASSPGTGLETQYF.

The chain is built from TRBV15 and TRBJ2-7; no definite D call. The CDR3 covers 15 residues. V was clipped by 5 bases and J by 0 bases, with 14 bases between them. Germline V gene sequence: CDR1 LNHNV, CDR2 YYDKDF (reference sequence). CDR3 region: CATSPRSLSSYEQYF. As DNA, the CDR3 is TGTGCCACCAGCCCCCGAAGTCTCAGCTCCTACGAGCAGTACTTC.

The V call is TRBV7-3, the J call TRBJ2-7; 11 bases line up with TRBD2. CDR3 size: 13 residues. Trimming cost V 5 bases and J 5 bases; bases outside gene matches: 2. The germline gives CDR1 SGHTA, CDR2 FQGTGA. CDR3 DNA sequence: TGTGCCAGCAGCCAGACTAGCGGGAACGAGCAGTACTTC. Residues: CASSQTSGNEQYF.

This sequence joins TRBV5-4 and TRBJ2-5, with TRBD2 matching over 11 bases. V lost 7 bases and J lost 5; bases outside the gene matches: 13. Germline CDR1 reads SGHNT; CDR2 reads YYREEE (reference sequence). CDR3 length: 16 residues. DNA of the CDR3: TGTGCCAGCGGACGGACTAGCGGGCCGGGTAGGGAGACCCAGTACTTC. This translates into CASGRTSGPGRETQYF.

The chain uses TRBV28 and TRBJ1-5, with D unclear. The CDR3 loop spans 15 amino acids. Per germline, CDR1 MDHEN and CDR2 SYDVKM. V shed 7 bases and J shed 5 bases, with 18 bases lying between them. The CDR3 is CASTGPRGAHQPQHF. DNA for the CDR3: TGTGCCAGCACGGGTCCCCGGGGTGCTCATCAGCCCCAGCATTTT.

Notes on this clone: Other DNA sequences in the sample encode the same CDR3. The rearrangement joins TRBV30 to TRBJ2-7; D call uncertain. Germline CDR1 and CDR2: GTSNPN and SVGIG (reference sequence). The CDR3 loop spans 12 amino acids. V lost 0 bases to trimming and J lost 4 bases, with 7 bases between them. DNA for the CDR3: TGTGCCTGGAGTGTCGGTCGGTACGAGCAGTACTTC. Its translation is CAWSVGRYEQYF.

V and J are TRBV6-5 and TRBJ1-2; D might be TRBD1 (5 bases). Deletions cut 7 bases from V and 7 bases from J, with 13 bases between. The CDR3 contains 12 residues. From germline, CDR1 is MNHEY and CDR2 SVGAGI. DNA for the CDR3: TGTGCCAGCACTATGGGGGTGGGTGGCTACACCTTC. Its protein is CASTMGVGGYTF.

This clone has just one count. This specimen includes other DNA sequences encoding the same CDR3. V is TRBV5-1 and J is TRBJ2-1; tentative D call: TRBD2 (5 bases). Per germline, CDR1 SGHRS and CDR2 YFSETQ. The CDR3 covers 12 residues. Trimming took 0 bases from V and 10 from J, leaving 8 bases between them. This CDR3 is CASSLGSGEQFF. DNA for the CDR3: TGCGCCAGCAGCTTGGGGAGCGGCGAGCAGTTCTTC.

The CDR3 DNA sequence: TGCGCCAGCAGCCAAGAGCCGGGACTCCCCCCAGGCATTCAGTACTTC. Translation gives CASSQEPGLPPGIQYF. The chain joins TRBV4-3 to TRBJ2-4, with D possibly matching TRBD2 (6 bases). The CDR3 runs to 16 residues. Trimming cost V 0 bases and J 9 bases, with 18 bases left between them. In germline, CDR1 is LGHNA, CDR2 YSLEER.

J is TRBJ2-2 and V is TRBV11-3; perhaps TRBD1 as D (5 bases). The CDR3 has 15 residues. V gave up 5 bases and J gave up 4 bases, with 14 bases separating them. CDR1 and CDR2 from the germline V gene are SGHNT and YENEEA. The CDR3 loop reads CASSKTVARTGELFF. The DNA of the CDR3 is TGTGCCAGCAGCAAGACAGTGGCCCGCACCGGGGAGCTGTTTTTT.

This clone was seen a few times. The chain links TRBV11-2 to TRBJ1-1; D unresolved. The CDR3 is 16 residues long. Per germline, CDR1 SGHAT and CDR2 FQNNGV. Trimming shortened V by 1 base and J by 0 bases, and 12 bases separated the two germline ends. The DNA for the CDR3 is TGTGCCAGCAGCTTAGGGATCACCTTCATGAACACTGAAGCTTTCTTT. Its protein product is CASSLGITFMNTEAFF.

This chain connects TRBV7-6 to TRBJ2-3; 11 bases match TRBD2. CDR3 length equals 16 residues. Unmatched junction bases numbered 6, after V lost 4 bases and J lost 3 bases. Germline loops: CDR1 SGHVS, CDR2 FNYEAQ. The CDR3 region has the DNA TGTGCCAGCAGCTATCGACTAGCGGGAAGAACAGATACGCAGTATTTT. It encodes CASSYRLAGRTDTQYF. The whole variable domain, filled in from reference TRBV7-6 and TRBJ2-3, reads GAGVSQSPRYKVTKRGQDVALRCDPISGHVSLYWYRQALGQGPEFLTYFNYEAQQDKSGLPNDRFSAERPEGSISTLTIQRTEQRDSAMYRCASSYRLAGRTDTQYFGPGTRLTVL.

A single count supports this clone. The chain employs TRBV19 and TRBJ2-1; D is uncertain. The CDR3 runs 17 residues. Germline V lookup: CDR1 LNHDA, CDR2 SQIVND (reference sequence). Between the trimmed V and J ends, which lost 2 bases and 0 bases, there was a span of 14 bases. CDR3 in DNA: TGTGCCAGTAGTATAAGGTCAAGCCCTAGCTCCTACAATGAGCAGTTCTTC. Translated: CASSIRSSPSSYNEQFF.

This rearrangement joins TRBV10-3 to TRBJ2-1; TRBD1 matches 9 bases. The CDR3 has 13 residues. Germline values: CDR1 ENHRY, CDR2 SYGVKD. The trim removed 6 bases at V and 5 bases at J, leaving 2 bases unmatched. The CDR3 region is CAIRGTGNNEQFF. The CDR3 DNA reads TGTGCCATCAGGGGGACAGGGAACAATGAGCAGTTCTTC.

This chain uses TRBV7-9 with TRBJ2-7, with D uncertain. CDR3 length: 13 residues. V lost 5 bases to trimming and J lost 7 bases, with 15 bases between them. Looked up from germline, CDR1 is SEHNR and CDR2 is FQNEAQ (reference sequence). The CDR3 coding sequence is TGTGCCAGCAGCAGACGCCTGACGGCTGAGCAGTACTTC. It yields the protein CASSRRLTAEQYF.

In the case of this clone: Other DNA sequences in the sample encode the same CDR3. The rearrangement links TRBV5-4 to TRBJ1-1, with D possibly being TRBD1 (6 bases). Trimming cost V 5 bases and J 0 bases, with 11 bases left between them. CDR1 and CDR2 (germline): SGHNT, YYREEE (reference sequence). CDR3 size: 14 residues. As DNA, the CDR3 is TGTGCCAGCAGTTTAGGGGGAATGAACACTGAAGCTTTCTTT. Protein sequence: CASSLGGMNTEAFF.

J is TRBJ2-5 and V is TRBV27; no definite D call. The V gene's germline CDR1 is MNHEY and CDR2 SMNVEV (reference sequence). Trimming cost V 6 bases and J 3 bases, with 14 bases left between them. The CDR3 has 14 amino acids. The CDR3 DNA is TGTGCCAGCAGCCCCCTCTCTAGGGAAGAGACCCAGTACTTC. The encoded protein is CASSPLSREETQYF.

Details on this clone: The identical CDR3 is also encoded by other nucleotide sequences in the sample. V and J are TRBV10-3 and TRBJ2-7, with D perhaps TRBD1 (5 bases). Trimming took 3 bases from V and 2 from J, leaving 11 bases between them. Germline V CDR1 and CDR2: ENHRY, SYGVKD. The CDR3 covers 14 residues. The CDR3 is CAISERQGTYEQYF. The CDR3 DNA follows: TGTGCCATCAGTGAACGGCAGGGTACCTACGAGCAGTACTTC.

This chain uses TRBV10-3 with TRBJ2-5, with 8 positions matching TRBD1. Germline V gene sequence: CDR1 ENHRY, CDR2 SYGVKD. The CDR3 consists of 15 residues. V lost 6 bases to trimming and J lost 3 bases; unmatched junction nucleotides: 9. The CDR3 loop is CAIRPSDRVEETQYF. In DNA, the CDR3 is TGTGCCATCAGACCATCGGACAGGGTGGAAGAGACCCAGTACTTC.

The chain employs TRBV28 and TRBJ2-7, with 12 positions matching TRBD2. The CDR3 runs 18 residues. Germline V gives CDR1 MDHEN, CDR2 SYDVKM. The junction had 13 bases not matched to a gene; V was cut back by 5 bases and J by 2 bases. CDR3 in DNA: TGTGCCAGCAGTGTCACCCCGGGACTAGCGGGTTCCGCCTACGAGCAGTACTTC. Its protein product is CASSVTPGLAGSAYEQYF. The complete variable domain, with remaining parts taken from reference TRBV28 and TRBJ2-7, reads DVKVTQSSRYLVKRTGEKVFLECVQDMDHENMFWYRQDPGLGLRLIYFSYDVKMKEKGDIPEGYSVSREKKERFSLILESASTNQTSMYLCASSVTPGLAGSAYEQYFGPGTRLTVT.

This chain connects TRBV7-3 to TRBJ2-5; no reliable D call. The V end was cut by 6 bases, the J end by 5 bases, with 16 bases between. This CDR3 region has 14 residues. Germline CDR1 reads SGHTA; CDR2 reads FQGTGA. CDR3 residues: CASSPGREWETQYF. The DNA for the CDR3 is TGTGCCAGCAGTCCAGGTCGCGAGTGGGAGACCCAGTACTTC.